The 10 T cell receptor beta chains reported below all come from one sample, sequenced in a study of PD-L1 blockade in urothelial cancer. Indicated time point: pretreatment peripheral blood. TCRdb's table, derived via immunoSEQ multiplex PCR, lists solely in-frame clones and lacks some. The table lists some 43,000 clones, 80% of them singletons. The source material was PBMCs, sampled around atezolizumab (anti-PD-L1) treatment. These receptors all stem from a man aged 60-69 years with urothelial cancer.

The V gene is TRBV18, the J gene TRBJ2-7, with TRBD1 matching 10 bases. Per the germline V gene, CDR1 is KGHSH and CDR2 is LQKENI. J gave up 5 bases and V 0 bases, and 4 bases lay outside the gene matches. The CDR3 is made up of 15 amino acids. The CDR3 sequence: CASSPPQGQGNEQYF. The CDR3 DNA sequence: TGTGCCAGCTCACCACCCCAGGGACAGGGGAACGAGCAGTACTTC.

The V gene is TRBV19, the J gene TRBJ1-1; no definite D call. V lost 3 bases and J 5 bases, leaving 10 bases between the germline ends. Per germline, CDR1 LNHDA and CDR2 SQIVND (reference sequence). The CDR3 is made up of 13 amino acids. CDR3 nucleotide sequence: TGTGCCAGTAGTATTAAGAGGCGGACTGAAGCTTTCTTT. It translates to CASSIKRRTEAFF.

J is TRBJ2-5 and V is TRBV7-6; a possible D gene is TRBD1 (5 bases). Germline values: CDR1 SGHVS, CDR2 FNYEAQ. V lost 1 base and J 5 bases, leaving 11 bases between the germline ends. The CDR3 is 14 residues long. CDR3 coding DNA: TGTGCCAGCAGCTTAGAAGGGGCAAGGGAGACCCAGTACTTC. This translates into CASSLEGARETQYF.

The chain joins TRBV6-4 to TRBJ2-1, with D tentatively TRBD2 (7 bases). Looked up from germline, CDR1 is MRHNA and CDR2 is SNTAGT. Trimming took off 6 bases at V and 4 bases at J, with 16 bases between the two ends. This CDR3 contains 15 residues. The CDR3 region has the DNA TGTGCCAGCAGCCGCGAGGGGGGGGAATACAATGAGCAGTTCTTC. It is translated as CASSREGGEYNEQFF.

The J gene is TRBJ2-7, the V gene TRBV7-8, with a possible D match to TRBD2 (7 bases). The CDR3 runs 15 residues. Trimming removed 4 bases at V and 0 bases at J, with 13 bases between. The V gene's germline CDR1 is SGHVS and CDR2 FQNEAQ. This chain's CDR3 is CASSSGGGASYEQYF. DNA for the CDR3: TGTGCCAGCAGCTCGGGGGGCGGGGCCTCCTACGAGCAGTACTTC.

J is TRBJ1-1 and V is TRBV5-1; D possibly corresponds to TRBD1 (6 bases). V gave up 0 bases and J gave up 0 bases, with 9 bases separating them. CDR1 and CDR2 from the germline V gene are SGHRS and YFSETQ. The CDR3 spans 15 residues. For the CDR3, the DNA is TGCGCCAGCAGCTTGGGGCAGGGGATGAACACTGAAGCTTTCTTT. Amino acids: CASSLGQGMNTEAFF.

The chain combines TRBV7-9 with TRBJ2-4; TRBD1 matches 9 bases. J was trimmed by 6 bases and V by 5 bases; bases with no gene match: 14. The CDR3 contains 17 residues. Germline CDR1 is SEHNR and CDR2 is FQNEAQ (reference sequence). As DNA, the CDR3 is TGTGCCAGCAGCCCGAGTCCCGGGACAGGGTCGGTAAACATTCAGTACTTC. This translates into CASSPSPGTGSVNIQYF.

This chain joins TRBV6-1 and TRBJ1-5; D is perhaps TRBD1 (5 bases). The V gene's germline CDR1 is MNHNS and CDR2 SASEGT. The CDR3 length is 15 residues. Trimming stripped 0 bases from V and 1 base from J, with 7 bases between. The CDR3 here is CASSEAYRSNQPQHF. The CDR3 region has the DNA TGTGCCAGCAGTGAAGCCTACAGGAGCAATCAGCCCCAGCATTTT.

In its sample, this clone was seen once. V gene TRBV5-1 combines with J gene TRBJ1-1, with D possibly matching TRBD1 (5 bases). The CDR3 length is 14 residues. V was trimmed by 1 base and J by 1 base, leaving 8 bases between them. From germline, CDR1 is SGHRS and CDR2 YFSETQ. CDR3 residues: CASSLTGGNTEAFF. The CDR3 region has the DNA TGCGCCAGCAGCTTGACAGGTGGGAACACTGAAGCTTTCTTT.

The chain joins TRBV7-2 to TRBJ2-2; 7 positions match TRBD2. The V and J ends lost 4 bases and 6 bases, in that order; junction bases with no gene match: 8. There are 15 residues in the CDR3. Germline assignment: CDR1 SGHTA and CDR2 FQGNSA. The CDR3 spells CASSSGLGIAGELFF. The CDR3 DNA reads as TGTGCCAGCAGCTCCGGACTAGGGATCGCCGGGGAGCTGTTTTTT.